This entry lists 24 T cell receptor beta chains sequenced from one sample in a study of early T cells in non-severe SARS-CoV-2 infection. Each CDR3 protein is one row after TCRdb ran MiXCR on the 5' RACE reads. The table lists under 50,000 distinct CDR3 sequences, 5.5% to 6.5% of them singletons. Sequenced sample: whole blood. The source is an adult who was a healthcare worker with PCR-confirmed SARS-CoV-2 infection or an uninfected control (not recorded which).

V usage is TRBV20-1 and J usage is TRBJ1-2, with a tentative D call TRBD1 (6 bases). V lost 0 bases, J lost 6 bases, and 17 bases lay in between. This CDR3 is built from 15 residues. CDR1 and CDR2 from the germline V gene are DFQATT and SNEGSKA (reference sequence). CDR3 coding DNA: TGCAGTGCTAGAGATCCCCAGGGGAGGGAGGATGGCTACACCTTC. This codes for CSARDPQGREDGYTF.

This clonotype has ten or more counts. This chain connects TRBV11-2 to TRBJ2-5, with D maybe TRBD1 (6 bases). With 6 bases removed from V and 5 bases from J, the gap between germline ends came to 16 bases. This CDR3 is 14 amino acids long. The germline V gene encodes CDR1 SGHAT and CDR2 FQNNGV. In DNA form, the CDR3 reads TGTGCCAGCAGTCTAAACAGGGTGGCGGAGACCCAGTACTTC. Translated: CASSLNRVAETQYF.

This clonotype has at least ten counts. V usage is TRBV29-1 and J usage is TRBJ1-1, with TRBD1 matching over 10 bases. Germline V gene lookup returns CDR1 SQVTM and CDR2 ANQGSEA. Trimming cost V 7 bases and J 5 bases; bases outside gene matches: 4. The CDR3 is 12 amino acids. CDR3: CSGGDRGTEAFF. CDR3 sequence (DNA): TGCAGCGGAGGGGACAGGGGAACTGAAGCTTTCTTT.

This clonotype was counted at least ten times. The chain carries TRBV5-1 and TRBJ1-2; the D is unclear. V lost 5 bases to trimming and J lost 1 base, with 15 bases between them. This CDR3 comprises 15 residues. Germline V CDR1 and CDR2: SGHRS, YFSETQ. CDR3 sequence (DNA): TGCGCCAGCAGGGGTGATATCAGTTATAACTATGGCTACACCTTC. This encodes CASRGDISYNYGYTF.

This clonotype has only a few counts. The genes are TRBV6-2 or TRBV6-3 and TRBJ1-1, with D unresolved. The V gene's germline CDR1 is MNHEY and CDR2 SVGEGT. V lost 8 bases and J lost 1, with 14 bases in between. This CDR3 has 14 residues. CDR3 in amino acids: CASQKANRNTEAFF. The CDR3 bases are TGTGCCAGCCAGAAGGCTAACCGGAACACTGAAGCTTTCTTT.

V is TRBV30 and J is TRBJ1-2; 10 bases align to TRBD1. Germline trimming cut 4 bases from V and 8 bases from J; bases unmatched to any gene: 7. Germline CDR1 reads GTSNPN; CDR2 reads SVGIG (reference sequence). The CDR3 extends over 13 amino acids. The CDR3 sequence is CAWTMDRGRGYTF. CDR3 sequence (DNA): TGTGCCTGGACCATGGACAGGGGGAGAGGCTACACCTTC.

In its sample, this clonotype was seen many times. V usage is TRBV5-1 and J usage is TRBJ2-1; TRBD1 is a possible D gene (6 bases). The CDR3 spans 15 residues. V lost 1 base, J lost 4 bases, and 12 bases lay in between. Germline loops: CDR1 SGHRS, CDR2 YFSETQ. The DNA of the CDR3 is TGCGCCAGCAGCTTGATGGGGGCTGTGTACAATGAGCAGTTCTTC. Its protein product is CASSLMGAVYNEQFF.

This clonotype was observed a handful of times. The rearrangement links TRBV2 to TRBJ2-1; 9 bases agree with TRBD2. The germline V gene has CDR1 SNHLY and CDR2 FYNNEI. With 6 bases clipped from V and 10 bases from J, the junction kept 25 bases outside the gene matches. The CDR3 runs to 19 residues. The CDR3 bases are TGTGCCAGCAGCGGGTTTCACCGGATGAGGAGCGGGGGGCTTGGAGAGCAGTTCTTC. The encoded protein is CASSGFHRMRSGGLGEQFF.

This clonotype has ten or more counts. This sequence joins TRBV10-3 and TRBJ2-5; 9 bases match TRBD2. V gave up 8 bases and J gave up 3 bases; unmatched junction bases: 4. This CDR3 is built from 13 residues. Per germline, CDR1 ENHRY and CDR2 SYGVKD. CDR3 protein: CAISGLAEETQYF. The CDR3 DNA sequence: TGTGCCATCTCGGGACTAGCAGAAGAGACCCAGTACTTC.

The sample holds many counts of this clonotype. The J gene is TRBJ2-7, the V gene TRBV6-6; D is uncertain. The CDR3 is made up of 12 amino acids. The V and J ends lost 5 bases and 6 bases respectively, with 11 bases between them. Per germline, CDR1 MNHNY and CDR2 SVGAGI (reference sequence). CDR3 bases: TGTGCCAGCAGTAGCCAATTGAGCGAGCAGTACTTC. Encoded protein: CASSSQLSEQYF.

The table lists this clonotype with many counts. The V call is TRBV7-6, the J call TRBJ2-5, with 7 positions matching TRBD2. This CDR3 has 14 residues. Germline trimming cut 0 bases from V and 5 bases from J; bases unmatched to any gene: 3. Germline values: CDR1 SGHVS, CDR2 FNYEAQ. CDR3 in amino acids: CASSLAGTMETQYF. CDR3 coding DNA: TGTGCCAGCAGCTTAGCCGGGACTATGGAGACCCAGTACTTC.

This clonotype showed up many times. The rearrangement joins TRBV7-9 to TRBJ2-1; D is perhaps TRBD1 or TRBD2 (5 bases each). Germline V gene lookup returns CDR1 SEHNR and CDR2 FQNEAQ (reference sequence). Trimming removed 4 bases from V and 6 bases from J, with 16 bases in between. The CDR3 has 15 amino acids. CDR3 residues: CASSSPSRGRNEQFF. The DNA of the CDR3 is TGTGCCAGCAGCTCCCCCTCCCGGGGCCGCAATGAGCAGTTCTTC.

In the case of this clonotype: This may arise from a read error, as a much more abundant clone is one base away. CDR3 in amino acids: CASRVPVEANYGYTF. DNA for the CDR3: TGCGCCAGCAGAGTCCCAGTGGAAGCTAACTATGGCTACACCTTC. The chain recombines TRBV10-2 with TRBJ1-2, with D unclear. The V end lost 6 bases, the J end lost 0 bases, and 14 bases lay between the germline ends. Germline V gene sequence: CDR1 WSHSY, CDR2 SAAADI. The CDR3 covers 15 residues.

This clonotype showed up many times. The gene calls are TRBV30 and TRBJ1-2; no clear D gene. CDR1 GTSNPN and CDR2 SVGIG come from the germline V gene (reference sequence). The length of the CDR3 is 13 residues. V was trimmed by 7 bases and J by 8 bases, leaving 20 bases between them. CDR3 loop: CASRLSPLGGYTF. In nucleotides, the CDR3 is TGTGCCTCCCGCCTAAGCCCTCTGGGGGGCTACACCTTC.

This clonotype appeared many times. The V and J genes are TRBV20-1 and TRBJ2-4; D gene uncertain. This CDR3 comprises 12 residues. The germline V gene has CDR1 DFQATT and CDR2 SNEGSKA (reference sequence). The V and J ends lost 5 bases and 4 bases respectively, with 9 bases between them. The CDR3 is CSAQVPKNIQYF. As DNA, the CDR3 is TGCAGTGCTCAAGTCCCTAAAAACATTCAGTACTTC.

The table lists this clonotype with a few counts. The V call is TRBV5-1, the J call TRBJ1-2, with TRBD1 identical over 9 bases. V shed 6 bases and J 2 bases; nucleotides not matched to a gene: 2. The CDR3 length is 13 residues. Per the germline V gene, CDR1 is SGHRS and CDR2 is YFSETQ. The CDR3 loop reads CASTGTGNYGYTF. The CDR3 DNA reads TGCGCCAGCACCGGGACAGGGAACTATGGCTACACCTTC. Using reference TRBV5-1 and TRBJ1-2 for the parts outside the CDR3, the full variable domain is KAGVTQTPRYLIKTRGQQVTLSCSPISGHRSVSWYQQTPGQGLQFLFEYFSETQRNKGNFPGRFSGRQFSNSRSEMNVSTLELGDSALYLCASTGTGNYGYTFGSGTRLTVV.

This clonotype was recorded many times. This rearrangement joins TRBV14 to TRBJ2-1; TRBD2 aligns across 9 bases. V lost 5 bases, J lost 7 bases, and 9 bases stayed unmatched. The CDR3 covers 15 residues. The germline CDR1 and CDR2 sequences are SGHDN and FVKESK. The CDR3 is CASSGGRARSNEQFF. The CDR3 DNA follows: TGTGCCAGCAGCGGCGGGAGGGCCCGCTCGAATGAGCAGTTCTTC.

This clonotype was seen repeatedly, ten times or more. This chain links TRBV12-5 with TRBJ2-3; D not resolved. Germline lookup yields CDR1 LGHNT and CDR2 FRNRAP. CDR3 length equals 10 residues. Between the trimmed V and J ends, which lost 7 bases and 8 bases, there was a span of 7 bases. The CDR3 region has the DNA TGTGCTAGTGCCTCCGGTACGCAGTATTTT. Translating gives CASASGTQYF. Complete variable domain (other parts from reference TRBV12-5 and TRBJ2-3): DARVTQTPRHKVTEMGQEVTMRCQPILGHNTVFWYRQTMMQGLELLAYFRNRAPLDDSGMPKDRFSAEMPDATLATLKIQPSEPRDSAVYFCASASGTQYFGPGTRLTVL.

This clonotype was seen many times. CDR3 residues: CASFGLAGEQYF. The CDR3 nucleotides are TGTGCCAGCTTCGGACTAGCGGGTGAACAGTACTTC. This chain links TRBV7-9 with TRBJ2-7; 11 bases map to TRBD2. V lost 8 bases and J lost 10; bases outside the gene matches: 7. This CDR3 has 12 amino acids. The germline V gene has CDR1 SEHNR and CDR2 FQNEAQ (reference sequence).

The chain is built from TRBV12-3 or TRBV12-4 and TRBJ1-2; D ambiguous. This CDR3 has 13 amino acids. Trimming took off 4 bases at V and 8 bases at J, with 14 bases between the two ends. The CDR3 coding sequence is TGTGCCAGCAGTTCCCCCCCGCCAAAGGGCTACACCTTC. It codes for CASSSPPPKGYTF.

The rearrangement links TRBV2 to TRBJ2-7; the D gene is possibly TRBD1 (5 bases). Germline CDR1 SNHLY, CDR2 FYNNEI. V lost 0 bases and J 3 bases, leaving 9 bases between the germline ends. The CDR3 runs to 14 residues. CDR3 region: CASSEALQGYEQYF. The CDR3 DNA reads as TGTGCCAGCAGTGAAGCGCTTCAGGGCTACGAGCAGTACTTC.

This clonotype has a count of ten or more. The chain is built from TRBV29-1 and TRBJ2-7; D may be TRBD1 or TRBD2 (5 bases each). Trimming pared 4 bases from V and 8 bases from J, leaving 15 bases between. The CDR3 extends over 12 amino acids. Germline CDR1 SQVTM, CDR2 ANQGSEA. The CDR3, as DNA: TGCAGCGTTGGGGACGACGGTTCCCAGCAGTACTTC. It yields the protein CSVGDDGSQQYF.

Ten or more counts support this clonotype. This rearrangement joins TRBV20-1 to TRBJ2-2, with TRBD2 identical over 15 bases. The ends lost 2 bases at V and 6 bases at J; junction bases unmatched: 7. CDR1 and CDR2 (germline): DFQATT, SNEGSKA (reference sequence). The length of the CDR3 is 17 residues. The CDR3 protein is CSARPWTSGRAPGELFF. For the CDR3, the DNA is TGCAGTGCTAGACCCTGGACTAGCGGGAGGGCCCCCGGGGAGCTGTTTTTT.

The V call is TRBV6-5, the J call TRBJ1-6, with 9 bases that match TRBD1. The CDR3 sequence is 15 residues long. The germline V gene encodes CDR1 MNHEY and CDR2 SVGAGI. Unmatched junction bases numbered 9, after V lost 5 bases and J lost 10 bases. The CDR3, as DNA: TGTGCCAGCAGTCCGGGACAGGGAAAGGGATCACCCCTCCACTTT. It specifies CASSPGQGKGSPLHF.